These 10 T cell receptor beta chains share one sample of origin, sequenced in a study of blood T cell repertoires in COVID-19. Profiling relied on immunoSEQ multiplex PCR, and the TCRdb table lists in-frame clones only, not all of them. The data contain more than 65,000 clones, 70% to 90% of them singletons. Input material: peripheral blood. These receptors all stem from a man aged 45 to 65 with acute or convalescent COVID-19.

The sample holds one count of this clone. The CDR3 coding sequence is TGTGCCAGCAGTGATCCGGGAGGAAATGAAAAACTGTTTTTT. Translating gives CASSDPGGNEKLFF. The chain joins TRBV6-1 to TRBJ1-4; D unclear. The CDR3 loop spans 14 amino acids. Germline V gene sequence: CDR1 MNHNS, CDR2 SASEGT. Trimming pared 3 bases from V and 5 bases from J, leaving 10 bases between.

This rearrangement joins TRBV30 to TRBJ1-6, with D maybe TRBD1 (5 bases). Trimming removed 1 base from V and 7 bases from J, with 17 bases in between. The length of the CDR3 is 16 residues. Germline CDR1 reads GTSNPN; CDR2 reads SVGIG (reference sequence). The CDR3 coding sequence is TGTGCCTGGAGTGGGAGTATGGGGCAGGCGAATTCACCCCTCCACTTT. Its protein product is CAWSGSMGQANSPLHF.

V is TRBV14 and J is TRBJ1-1; D may be TRBD1 (5 bases). With 0 bases removed from V and 2 bases from J, the gap between germline ends came to 16 bases. The CDR3 is 17 residues long. The germline gives CDR1 SGHDN, CDR2 FVKESK. CDR3 residues: CASSQDFFRGRNTEAFF. As DNA, the CDR3 is TGTGCCAGCAGCCAAGATTTTTTTAGGGGTAGAAACACTGAAGCTTTCTTT.

The chain recombines TRBV5-1 with TRBJ2-5; 8 bases fit TRBD1. The CDR3 consists of 16 residues. V trimming: 4 bases; J trimming: 1 base; junction bases outside the gene matches: 9. Germline lookup yields CDR1 SGHRS and CDR2 YFSETQ. CDR3: CASSPPDRGLQETQYF. The DNA for the CDR3 is TGCGCCAGCAGCCCACCCGACAGGGGTCTCCAAGAGACCCAGTACTTC.

This sequence joins TRBV9 and TRBJ2-1, with D perhaps TRBD1 (6 bases). There are 15 residues in the CDR3. The V end was cut by 3 bases, the J end by 0 bases, with 10 bases between. Looked up from germline, CDR1 is SGDLS and CDR2 is YYNGEE. The CDR3 nucleotides are TGTGCCAGCAGCGCCACAGGGAGCTCCTACAATGAGCAGTTCTTC. This sequence encodes CASSATGSSYNEQFF.

The chain's CDR3 is CASSLGQGGEQYF. The CDR3 nucleotides read TGCGCCAGCAGCTTGGGACAGGGAGGCGAGCAGTACTTC. This rearrangement joins TRBV5-1 to TRBJ2-7; tentative D call: TRBD1 (7 bases). Germline V CDR1 and CDR2: SGHRS, YFSETQ. The CDR3 loop spans 13 amino acids. V lost 0 bases to trimming and J lost 6 bases, with 10 bases between them.

V and J are TRBV27 and TRBJ2-5; D is possibly TRBD2 (6 bases). The germline V gene has CDR1 MNHEY and CDR2 SMNVEV (reference sequence). The CDR3 consists of 12 residues. The V and J ends lost 10 bases and 4 bases respectively, with 13 bases between them. For the CDR3, the DNA is TGTGCCACTCGCGGGGTGGGAGAGACCCAGTACTTC. Translation: CATRGVGETQYF.

This clone was seen a handful of times. V usage is TRBV2 and J usage is TRBJ1-1, with D possibly TRBD1 on 6 matching bases. The length of the CDR3 is 15 residues. Germline CDR1 SNHLY, CDR2 FYNNEI. Trimming cost V 3 bases and J 1 base, with 12 bases left between them. The CDR3 region is CASSDSGTKNTEAFF. The CDR3 region has the DNA TGTGCCAGCAGTGACAGCGGGACAAAGAACACTGAAGCTTTCTTT.

This sequence joins TRBV2 and TRBJ1-2, with D possibly being TRBD1 (5 bases). Germline CDR1 reads SNHLY; CDR2 reads FYNNEI. The CDR3 loop spans 15 amino acids. V shed 4 bases and J shed 9 bases, with 21 bases lying between them. The chain's CDR3 is CASSVGQGMTGRYTF. The DNA of the CDR3 is TGTGCCAGCAGTGTCGGTCAGGGAATGACCGGTCGCTACACCTTC.

This chain connects TRBV7-6 to TRBJ2-2; maybe TRBD1 (6 bases). The germline gives CDR1 SGHVS, CDR2 FNYEAQ. This CDR3 is 15 amino acids long. Trimming stripped 2 bases from V and 1 base from J, with 8 bases between. CDR3 sequence reads: CASSLPTGNTGELFF. The CDR3 DNA reads as TGTGCCAGCAGCTTACCGACAGGGAACACCGGGGAGCTGTTTTTT. Together with reference TRBV7-6 and TRBJ2-2, the CDR3 gives the full variable domain: GAGVSQSPRYKVTKRGQDVALRCDPISGHVSLYWYRQALGQGPEFLTYFNYEAQQDKSGLPNDRFSAERPEGSISTLTIQRTEQRDSAMYRCASSLPTGNTGELFFGEGSRLTVL.